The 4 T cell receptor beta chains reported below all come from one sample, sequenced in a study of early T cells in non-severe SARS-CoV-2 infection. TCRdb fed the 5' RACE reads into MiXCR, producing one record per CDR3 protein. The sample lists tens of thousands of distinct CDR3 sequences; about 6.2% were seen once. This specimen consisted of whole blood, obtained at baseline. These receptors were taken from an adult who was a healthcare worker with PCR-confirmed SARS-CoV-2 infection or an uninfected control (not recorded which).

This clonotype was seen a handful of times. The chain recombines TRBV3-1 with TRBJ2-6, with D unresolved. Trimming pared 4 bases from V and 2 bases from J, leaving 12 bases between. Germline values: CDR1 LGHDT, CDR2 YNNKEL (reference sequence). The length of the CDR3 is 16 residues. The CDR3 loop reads CASSPRPTAGANVLTF. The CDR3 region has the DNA TGTGCCAGCAGCCCACGCCCTACAGCTGGGGCCAACGTCCTGACTTTC.

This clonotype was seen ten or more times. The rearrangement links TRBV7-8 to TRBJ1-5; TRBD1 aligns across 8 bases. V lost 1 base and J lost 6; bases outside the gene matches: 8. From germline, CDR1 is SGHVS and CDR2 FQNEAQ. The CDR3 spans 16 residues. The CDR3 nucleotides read TGTGCCAGCAGCTTAGGACTTGGACAGGGTTTTCAGCCCCAGCATTTT. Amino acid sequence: CASSLGLGQGFQPQHF. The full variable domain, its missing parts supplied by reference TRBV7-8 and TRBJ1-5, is GAGVSQSPRYKVAKRGQDVALRCDPISGHVSLFWYQQALGQGPEFLTYFQNEAQLDKSGLPSDRFFAERPEGSVSTLKIQRTQQEDSAVYLCASSLGLGQGFQPQHFGDGTRLSIL.

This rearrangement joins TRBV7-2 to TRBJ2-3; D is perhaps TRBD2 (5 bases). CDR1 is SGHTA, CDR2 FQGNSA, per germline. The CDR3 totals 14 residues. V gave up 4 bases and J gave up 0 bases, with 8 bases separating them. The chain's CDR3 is CASSSRTSTDTQYF. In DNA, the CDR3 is TGTGCCAGCAGCTCTAGGACTAGCACAGATACGCAGTATTTT.

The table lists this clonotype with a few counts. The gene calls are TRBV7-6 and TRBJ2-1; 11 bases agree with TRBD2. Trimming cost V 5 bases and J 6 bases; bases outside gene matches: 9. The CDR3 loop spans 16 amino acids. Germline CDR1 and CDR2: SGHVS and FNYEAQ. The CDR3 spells CASSRTVAGGPNEQFF. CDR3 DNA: TGTGCCAGCAGCCGAACAGTAGCGGGAGGGCCCAATGAGCAGTTCTTC.